This TCR beta chain was found in a study of OX40 agonist ivuxolimab in advanced cancers. Study in general: The patients' treatment was ivuxolimab, an agonistic anti-OX40 (CD134) antibody. The dose of intravenous ivuxolimab that patients received every 2 weeks ranged from 0.01 to 10 mg/kg. Participants could have had prior anti-PD-1, anti-PD-L1 or anti-CTLA-4 therapy, and more than 35% had some.

The protocol was immunoSEQ multiplex PCR, while the TCRdb copy is restricted to in-frame clones and leaves out a portion. The sample has 58,000 or so clones; approximately 92% are singletons. V dropped 6 bases and J dropped 3 bases, with 14 bases sitting between them. The CDR3 has 14 amino acids. Germline CDR1 reads SNHLY; CDR2 reads FYNNEI. The sample was CD4+ or CD8+ T cells sorted from blood, taken in a trial of the OX40 agonist ivuxolimab. This TCR came from an adult with an advanced solid tumor such as melanoma, head and neck, liver or kidney cancer. This rearrangement joins TRBV2 to TRBJ1-1, with D perhaps TRBD1 (5 bases). CDR3 nucleotides: TGTGCCAGCAGGGGACTAGACGGAGACACTGAAGCTTTCTTT. It encodes CASRGLDGDTEAFF.